Following are 23 T cell receptor beta chains from one sample sequenced in a study of shared clonotypes between healthy human individuals. Repertoires were generated with immunoSEQ multiplex PCR, while TCRdb's copy carries only in-frame clones and drops some. The sample includes about 2.2 million clones, 90% to 95% of them seen just once. Only CD45RO-negative cells positively selected for CCR7 counted as naive CD8 cells, so terminally differentiated effector memory CD45RA+ cells were excluded. The material sequenced was naive CD8+ T cells from PBMCs. Receptors were obtained from a man aged 18 to 30 in good health. Some clones in this sample may be carry-over from other donors' samples.

The genes are TRBV6-5 and TRBJ2-7; D gene unclear. Germline V gene data show CDR1 as MNHEY and CDR2 as SVGAGI. Trimming took 0 bases from V and 3 from J, leaving 12 bases between them. The CDR3 contains 15 residues. The CDR3 reads CASSYSSPRYYEQYF. CDR3 DNA: TGTGCCAGCAGTTACTCGAGTCCCCGGTACTACGAGCAGTACTTC.

This rearrangement joins TRBV10-2 to TRBJ2-1; D unresolved. This CDR3 has 10 residues. With 4 bases removed from V and 10 bases from J, the gap between germline ends came to 5 bases. CDR1 is WSHSY and CDR2 is SAAADI in the germline V gene. The CDR3 DNA sequence: TGCGCCAGCAGTGGGGGAGAGCAGTTCTTC. This gives the protein CASSGGEQFF.

The rearrangement uses TRBV5-5 and TRBJ2-5, with D uncertain. The CDR3 totals 11 residues. Germline CDR1 is SGHKS and CDR2 is YYEKEE (reference sequence). V was clipped by 2 bases and J by 7 bases, with 6 bases between them. CDR3: CASSLGRTQYF. DNA of the CDR3: TGTGCCAGCAGCTTAGGTCGGACCCAGTACTTC.

The rearrangement uses TRBV4-2 and TRBJ1-2, with TRBD1 as a possible D gene (6 bases). Deletions cut 4 bases from V and 3 bases from J, with 21 bases between. Germline V gene data show CDR1 as LGHNA and CDR2 as YNFKEQ. This CDR3 comprises 17 residues. In DNA, the CDR3 is TGTGCCAGCAGCCTCGGGGGGCAGACCGTAATATACTATGGCTACACCTTC. This gives the protein CASSLGGQTVIYYGYTF.

This sequence joins TRBV2 and TRBJ1-6; the D gene is possibly TRBD1 (6 bases). The V and J ends lost 0 bases and 10 bases respectively, with 13 bases between them. CDR1 is SNHLY and CDR2 is FYNNEI in the germline V gene. This CDR3 region has 15 residues. The chain's CDR3 is CASSEAAGVVSPLHF. In DNA, the CDR3 is TGTGCCAGCAGTGAAGCGGCAGGGGTTGTCTCACCCCTCCACTTT.

This chain joins TRBV19 and TRBJ2-7; 12 bases line up with TRBD2. After removal of 5 bases from V and 7 bases from J, the junction contained 9 bases not matched to a gene. Germline V CDR1 and CDR2: LNHDA, SQIVND (reference sequence). CDR3 size: 15 residues. This chain's CDR3 is CASSHRPGLAGEQYF. Here the CDR3 DNA reads TGTGCCAGTAGTCACCGACCGGGACTAGCGGGTGAGCAGTACTTC.

The J gene is TRBJ2-7, the V gene TRBV27; 9 bases line up with TRBD1. The germline gives CDR1 MNHEY, CDR2 SMNVEV (reference sequence). CDR3 length: 19 amino acids. J was trimmed by 3 bases and V by 5 bases; bases with no gene match: 20. CDR3 sequence reads: CASSLYAIPGQGRVYEQYF. CDR3 in DNA: TGTGCCAGCAGTCTTTACGCGATTCCGGGACAGGGCAGGGTCTACGAGCAGTACTTC.

This clone showed up just a few times. The rearrangement joins TRBV4-1 to TRBJ1-1; D is possibly TRBD1 (5 bases). Germline CDR1 is MGHRA and CDR2 is YSYEKL. V was pared by 2 bases and J by 0 bases, with 13 bases between. CDR3 size: 16 residues. The CDR3 sequence is CASSQRPGRMNTEAFF. Written as DNA, the CDR3 is TGCGCCAGCAGCCAACGGCCAGGGAGGATGAACACTGAAGCTTTCTTT.

This clone was seen only once. The V gene is TRBV6-5, the J gene TRBJ2-5; D call uncertain. The CDR3 length is 15 residues. The V gene lost 6 bases and the J gene lost 0 bases, with 14 bases spanning the gap. Per the germline V gene, CDR1 is MNHEY and CDR2 is SVGAGI. CDR3 DNA: TGTGCCAGCAGAGAGCGTGAGTTGTACCAAGAGACCCAGTACTTC. Amino acids: CASRERELYQETQYF.

The chain recombines TRBV6-5 with TRBJ2-5; 7 nucleotides align to TRBD2. The J call may be wrong; the DNA end is better matched by TRBJ2-7. Germline CDR1 reads MNHEY; CDR2 reads SVGAGI. The CDR3 runs to 14 residues. The CDR3 is CASTSAGVSYEQYF. The CDR3 DNA is TGTGCCAGCACAAGCGCGGGGGTATCCTACGAGCAGTACTTC.

In the case of this clone: Other DNA variants within this sample encode the same CDR3. The chain uses TRBV5-1 and TRBJ2-7; 7 bases line up with TRBD2. Unmatched junction bases numbered 2, after V lost 1 base and J lost 1 base. Germline lookup yields CDR1 SGHRS and CDR2 YFSETQ. CDR3 length equals 14 residues. CDR3 loop: CASSLSGTSYEQYF. The CDR3 bases are TGCGCCAGCAGCTTGAGCGGGACTTCCTACGAGCAGTACTTC.

This clone was seen only once. The J gene is TRBJ2-3, the V gene TRBV7-2; 9 nucleotides line up with TRBD2. J lost 2 bases, V lost 6 bases, and 6 bases had no gene match. Germline V CDR1 and CDR2: SGHTA, FQGNSA. This CDR3 is built from 15 residues. The CDR3 protein is CASSSTSGFTDTQYF. DNA for the CDR3: TGTGCCAGCAGTTCTACTAGCGGGTTCACAGATACGCAGTATTTT.

This clone was observed once. The V call is TRBV28, the J call TRBJ2-7; D is unresolved. The CDR3 length is 13 residues. V was shortened by 3 bases and J by 6 bases, with 12 bases between the two germline ends. Germline V lookup: CDR1 MDHEN, CDR2 SYDVKM. DNA for the CDR3: TGTGCCAGCAGTTTCAGTGTAAGGCTCGAGCAGTACTTC. Its translation: CASSFSVRLEQYF. Drawing the rest from reference TRBV28 and TRBJ2-7, the complete variable domain is DVKVTQSSRYLVKRTGEKVFLECVQDMDHENMFWYRQDPGLGLRLIYFSYDVKMKEKGDIPEGYSVSREKKERFSLILESASTNQTSMYLCASSFSVRLEQYFGPGTRLTVT.

V and J are TRBV28 and TRBJ1-1; a possible D gene is TRBD1 (5 bases). CDR3 length equals 15 residues. Trimming took 3 bases from V and 3 from J, leaving 14 bases between them. Germline CDR1 MDHEN, CDR2 SYDVKM. The CDR3 coding sequence is TGTGCCAGCAGTTTCTCGGCAGGGACGTACACTGAAGCTTTCTTT. Amino acid sequence: CASSFSAGTYTEAFF.

This sequence joins TRBV7-2 and TRBJ1-4, with TRBD1 as a possible D gene (6 bases). The V and J ends lost 5 bases and 5 bases respectively, with 9 bases between them. Germline CDR1 and CDR2: SGHTA and FQGNSA. The CDR3 sequence is 13 residues long. The CDR3 reads CASSGTGNEKLFF. In DNA, the CDR3 is TGTGCCAGCAGCGGAACAGGGAATGAAAAACTGTTTTTT.

The CDR3 sequence is CASSLDPRTDTQYF. The CDR3 region has the DNA TGTGCCAGCAGTTTAGACCCAAGGACAGATACGCAGTATTTT. The chain carries TRBV27 and TRBJ2-3; D is uncertain. Between the trimmed V and J ends, which lost 2 bases and 3 bases, there was a span of 9 bases. The germline V gene has CDR1 MNHEY and CDR2 SMNVEV (reference sequence). This CDR3 spans 14 amino acids.

This chain uses TRBV7-7 with TRBJ1-4, with D perhaps matching TRBD1 (5 bases). The CDR3 is made up of 14 amino acids. Per germline, CDR1 SSHAT and CDR2 FNYEAQ (reference sequence). With 3 bases removed from V and 5 bases from J, the gap between germline ends came to 10 bases. The DNA of the CDR3 is TGTGCCAGCAGCTTGGGCAGGGCAAATGAAAAACTGTTTTTT. Translated: CASSLGRANEKLFF.

This chain uses TRBV7-9 with TRBJ1-1, with TRBD1 as a possible D gene (6 bases). Trimming took 3 bases from V and 0 from J, leaving 17 bases between them. Germline CDR1 and CDR2: SEHNR and FQNEAQ (reference sequence). CDR3 length equals 17 residues. CDR3 loop: CASSFPLTGEMNTEAFF. CDR3 in DNA: TGTGCCAGCAGCTTCCCCTTGACAGGAGAAATGAACACTGAAGCTTTCTTT.

The chain uses TRBV9 and TRBJ1-2, with 7 bases fitting TRBD1. The V segment lost 4 bases and the J segment 2 bases; nucleotides outside the gene matches: 14. Germline loops: CDR1 SGDLS, CDR2 YYNGEE. There are 17 residues in the CDR3. This CDR3 reads CASSQGTAPSINYGYTF. Written as DNA, the CDR3 is TGTGCCAGCAGCCAAGGGACAGCCCCGTCGATCAACTATGGCTACACCTTC.

The chain joins TRBV27 to TRBJ2-1; a possible D gene is TRBD2 (6 bases). CDR1 MNHEY and CDR2 SMNVEV come from the germline V gene (reference sequence). V was pared by 6 bases and J by 3 bases, with 18 bases between. The CDR3 loop spans 16 amino acids. The CDR3 DNA is TGTGCCAGCAGGCTGCGGCTTAGCGGACTCTACAATGAGCAGTTCTTC. Its protein product is CASRLRLSGLYNEQFF.

CDR3 in amino acids: CASSRPEVGEQFF. The CDR3 DNA is TGTGCCAGCAGCCGCCCGGAGGTCGGAGAGCAGTTCTTC. V and J are TRBV7-3 and TRBJ2-1; tentative D call: TRBD2 (5 bases). V was pared by 5 bases and J by 10 bases, with 15 bases between. The length of the CDR3 is 13 residues. CDR1 and CDR2 from the germline V gene are SGHTA and FQGTGA.

The chain combines TRBV29-1 with TRBJ1-1, with D uncertain. Germline V gene lookup returns CDR1 SQVTM and CDR2 ANQGSEA. This CDR3 contains 12 residues. The CDR3 sequence: CSILHEGPEAFF. CDR3 sequence (DNA): TGCAGTATACTACACGAAGGCCCGGAAGCTTTCTTT.

On this clone itself: Distinct nucleotide sequences in the sample also encode this CDR3. This chain connects TRBV5-1 to TRBJ1-5; possible D gene TRBD1, 6 bases. The length of the CDR3 is 14 residues. Germline CDR1 reads SGHRS; CDR2 reads YFSETQ. V dropped 0 bases and J dropped 4 bases, with 8 bases sitting between them. This CDR3 reads CASSLEGGNQPQHF. CDR3 sequence (DNA): TGCGCCAGCAGCTTGGAAGGGGGGAATCAGCCCCAGCATTTT.